The clone carrying this T cell receptor beta chain came up many times. Template material for amplifying TCR beta CDR3 regions consisted of RNA transcripts. A first-round RT-PCR of the TCR CDR3 used the HTBI primer set. TCRdb re-called the multiplex PCR reads through MiXCR, storing one row per CDR3 protein. In the table there are about 700,000 distinct CDR3 sequences, 14% of which are singletons. Germline V gene data show CDR1 as SGHTA and CDR2 as FQGNSA. This CDR3 comprises 15 residues. V gave up 4 bases and J gave up 14 bases; unmatched junction bases: 13. These data come from a study of T cells in Graves' hyperthyroidism and ophthalmopathy.

The genes are TRBV7-2 and TRBJ1-6, with TRBD1 identical over 8 bases. This clonotype was obtained from a woman between 18 and 29 years old with Graves' hyperthyroidism. Sequenced input: blood. The CDR3 protein is CASSWDRNLGGTLHF. The CDR3 DNA is TGTGCCAGCAGCTGGGACAGGAACTTGGGGGGAACCCTCCACTTT. The variable domain in full, with the rest retrieved from reference TRBV7-2 and TRBJ1-6, is GAGVSQSPSNKVTEKGKDVELRCDPISGHTALYWYRQSLGQGLEFLIYFQGNSAPDKSGLPSDRFSAERTGGSVSTLTIQRTQQEDSAVYLCASSWDRNLGGTLHFGNGTRLTVT.